Shown below are 19 T cell receptor beta chains from a single sample sequenced in a study of cytomegalovirus exposure and HLA in healthy donors. A multiplex PCR was run with 60 Vbeta primers and 13 Jbeta primers. Libraries were prepared by immunoSEQ multiplex PCR; TCRdb keeps only in-frame clonotypes and omits some of them. The ten top clones account for 1.5% to 2%, within a sample of some 130,000 clones. The sequencing sample was made of PBMCs. Source of these receptors: a man in his late teens or twenties in good health and CMV-seronegative.

The chain combines TRBV28 with TRBJ1-3; 8 nucleotides match TRBD1. The J segment lost 3 bases and the V segment lost 4 bases, leaving 8 bases of the junction unmatched. The CDR3 is 16 amino acids. CDR1 and CDR2 (germline): MDHEN, SYDVKM. The CDR3: CASSSLPDRVGNTIYF. The CDR3 region has the DNA TGTGCCAGCAGTTCCCTCCCGGACAGGGTTGGAAACACCATATATTTT.

The chain carries TRBV5-1 and TRBJ2-7; 8 nucleotides agree with TRBD1. CDR1 is SGHRS, CDR2 YFSETQ, per germline. This CDR3 is 16 amino acids long. Germline trimming cut 8 bases from V and 5 bases from J; bases unmatched to any gene: 18. CDR3 region: CASKTGDLSRRHEQYF. In DNA form, the CDR3 reads TGCGCCAGTAAGACAGGGGATCTCAGTCGGCGCCACGAGCAGTACTTC.

This chain uses TRBV28 with TRBJ2-7; no reliable D call. The length of the CDR3 is 13 residues. CDR1 and CDR2 (germline): MDHEN, SYDVKM. Trimming stripped 3 bases from V and 0 bases from J, with 6 bases between. The CDR3 loop reads CASSFPLSYEQYF. The CDR3 DNA is TGTGCCAGCAGTTTCCCTCTCTCCTACGAGCAGTACTTC.

The CDR3 DNA follows: TGTGCCATCAGTGAGTCCCCCAGGACTGCCTTGGGTATCGCCCAGTACTTC. This encodes CAISESPRTALGIAQYF. The chain links TRBV10-3 to TRBJ2-5; weak D call: TRBD2 (5 bases). Germline V gives CDR1 ENHRY, CDR2 SYGVKD. The ends were cut back, 0 bases at V and 9 bases at J, with 23 bases in the middle. This CDR3 has 17 residues.

The chain's CDR3 is CASTEAGKETQYF. CDR3 nucleotide sequence: TGTGCCAGTACGGAGGCCGGAAAAGAGACCCAGTACTTC. This rearrangement joins TRBV19 to TRBJ2-5, with D perhaps TRBD2 (5 bases). The germline V gene encodes CDR1 LNHDA and CDR2 SQIVND (reference sequence). V was clipped by 7 bases and J by 3 bases, with 12 bases between them. CDR3 size: 13 residues.

This chain joins TRBV28 and TRBJ1-2; 9 bases are shared with TRBD1. Unmatched junction bases numbered 3, after V lost 4 bases and J lost 0 bases. Germline CDR1 and CDR2: MDHEN and SYDVKM. The CDR3 loop spans 15 amino acids. This chain's CDR3 is CASSSRTGANYGYTF. The DNA of the CDR3 is TGTGCCAGCAGTTCCAGGACAGGGGCTAACTATGGCTACACCTTC.

V and J are TRBV19 and TRBJ1-5; no reliable D call. The CDR3 spans 13 residues. V lost 3 bases and J 5 bases, leaving 8 bases between the germline ends. The germline gives CDR1 LNHDA, CDR2 SQIVND (reference sequence). The CDR3 nucleotides read TGTGCCAGTAGTATTACCCGCGATCAGCCCCAGCATTTT. This codes for CASSITRDQPQHF.

This chain uses TRBV5-8 with TRBJ2-7; 9 nucleotides align to TRBD1. After removal of 4 bases from V and 2 bases from J, the junction contained 4 bases not matched to a gene. This CDR3 spans 14 amino acids. Germline CDR1 reads SGHTS; CDR2 reads YDEGEE. For the CDR3, the DNA is TGTGCCAGCAGCCCCCGACAGGGGGCCTACGAGCAGTACTTC. Its translation: CASSPRQGAYEQYF.

The CDR3 bases are TGTGCCAGTATTAGAATGACAGCCGGCTCTGGAAACACCATATATTTT. Protein product: CASIRMTAGSGNTIYF. This rearrangement joins TRBV19 to TRBJ1-3; the D gene is possibly TRBD1 (5 bases). This CDR3 is built from 16 residues. Germline V gene sequence: CDR1 LNHDA, CDR2 SQIVND (reference sequence). V was pared by 7 bases and J by 0 bases, with 16 bases between.

The chain carries TRBV28 and TRBJ2-1; weak D call: TRBD2 (5 bases). Trimming took off 3 bases at V and 2 bases at J, with 11 bases between the two ends. The CDR3 totals 15 residues. The germline V gene encodes CDR1 MDHEN and CDR2 SYDVKM. The CDR3 DNA is TGTGCCAGCAGTTTGTACACCGGGACCTACAATGAGCAGTTCTTC. It encodes CASSLYTGTYNEQFF.

CDR3 nucleotides: TGTGCCAGCAGCGCGGGGGCGGGCAGGGAACACACTGAAGCTTTCTTT. It is translated as CASSAGAGREHTEAFF. V and J are TRBV11-2 and TRBJ1-1, with D perhaps TRBD1 (6 bases). This CDR3 comprises 16 residues. Germline V gives CDR1 SGHAT, CDR2 FQNNGV. V lost 5 bases and J lost 3, with 19 bases in between.

The chain employs TRBV27 and TRBJ2-2; D is possibly TRBD2 (6 bases). The CDR3 has 16 amino acids. The germline V and J ends were trimmed by 6 bases and 1 base, with 15 bases remaining between them. The V gene's germline CDR1 is MNHEY and CDR2 SMNVEV (reference sequence). CDR3 residues: CASSPNRRENTGELFF. The CDR3 bases are TGTGCCAGCAGCCCTAACAGGCGGGAGAACACCGGGGAGCTGTTTTTT.

This rearrangement joins TRBV5-5 to TRBJ2-7; 8 bases agree with TRBD1. Germline lookup yields CDR1 SGHKS and CDR2 YYEKEE (reference sequence). With V trimmed by 0 bases and J by 4 bases, 6 bases remained unmatched. This CDR3 contains 15 residues. CDR3 in DNA: TGTGCCAGCAGCTTGGGTCCGACAGGGGTTTACGAGCAGTACTTC. Its translation: CASSLGPTGVYEQYF.

The chain joins TRBV23-1 to TRBJ1-1; TRBD1 aligns across 11 bases. TRBV23-1 counts as an open reading frame of uncertain function. The ends lost 7 bases at V and 3 bases at J; junction bases unmatched: 13. The CDR3 has 17 residues. CDR3 DNA: TGCGCCAGCATTCTCCGGACAGGGGGCGAATTGGACACTGAAGCTTTCTTT. Encoded protein: CASILRTGGELDTEAFF.

The chain carries TRBV9 and TRBJ1-4, with 7 bases matching TRBD1. The junction had 5 bases not matched to a gene; V was cut back by 4 bases and J by 8 bases. Per the germline V gene, CDR1 is SGDLS and CDR2 is YYNGEE. The CDR3 sequence is 13 residues long. CDR3 sequence (DNA): TGTGCCAGCAGCCTTCGACAGGGAGAAAAACTGTTTTTT. Residues: CASSLRQGEKLFF.

The rearrangement uses TRBV28 and TRBJ1-5; D is undetermined. Trimming pared 6 bases from V and 2 bases from J, leaving 20 bases between. There are 17 residues in the CDR3. Germline lookup yields CDR1 MDHEN and CDR2 SYDVKM. The CDR3 bases are TGTGCCAGCAGGCCTATGGGTGGCCCCGCGGGCAATCAGCCCCAGCATTTT. Residues: CASRPMGGPAGNQPQHF.

The chain joins TRBV19 to TRBJ1-1, with TRBD1 matching over 12 bases. Germline V lookup: CDR1 LNHDA, CDR2 SQIVND (reference sequence). The CDR3 is 14 amino acids. V shed 6 bases, J shed 7 bases, and the junction held 6 bases outside the gene matches. The CDR3 DNA sequence: TGTGCCAGTAGCGGGACAGGGGGCTTGGGTGAAGCTTTCTTT. Protein: CASSGTGGLGEAFF. The full variable domain, its missing parts supplied by reference TRBV19 and TRBJ1-1, is DGGITQSPKYLFRKEGQNVTLSCEQNLNHDAMYWYRQDPGQGLRLIYYSQIVNDFQKGDIAEGYSVSREKKESFPLTVTSAQKNPTAFYLCASSGTGGLGEAFFGQGTRLTVV.

Remarks on this clone: At one end the junction does not follow the germline gene, possibly because of a read error. The V gene is TRBV5-1, the J gene TRBJ2-2; 10 bases are a match to TRBD1. The CDR3 runs 17 residues. Germline V CDR1 and CDR2: SGHRS, YFSETQ. The CDR3 nucleotides are TGCGCCAGCGGCTTGCGTTCCGGGACAGGGGACACCGGGGAGCTGTTTTTT. It specifies CASGLRSGTGDTGELFF.

The CDR3 sequence is CASSPRDRRGYEQYF. The CDR3 nucleotides read TGTGCCAGCAGCCCCCGGGACCGACGGGGGTACGAGCAGTACTTC. This chain links TRBV7-8 with TRBJ2-7, with D perhaps matching TRBD2 (6 bases). The CDR3 is 15 residues long. V lost 5 bases and J lost 4, with 18 bases in between. CDR1 and CDR2 (germline): SGHVS, FQNEAQ.